The present entry profiles one T cell receptor (beta chain) with its context. What it binds is unknown. It was with a sample-barcoded 5' primer and a J-beta primer mix that a second PCR of roughly 7 to 12 cycles was run. One entry per CDR3 protein, called by TCRdb with MiXCR from the 5' RACE reads. The data hold more than 700,000 distinct CDR3 sequences, with roughly 53% observed a single time. This record belongs to a study of blood T cells in healthy people across ages. Whole-study results and caveats: Unsorted PBMC material precluded a definitive naive versus antigen-experienced comparison.

After removal of 5 bases from V and 4 bases from J, the junction contained 11 bases not matched to a gene. The CDR3 spans 17 residues. The germline CDR1 and CDR2 sequences are SGHTA and FQGTGA. The source material was blood. This clonotype was obtained from a man at least 80 years old in good health. The chain joins TRBV7-3 to TRBJ2-3; TRBD2 agrees at 11 bases. Here the CDR3 reads CASSPKPTSGASDTQYF. CDR3 nucleotide sequence: TGTGCCAGCAGCCCAAAGCCGACTAGCGGGGCCTCAGATACGCAGTATTTT.